This TCR beta chain was documented in a study of CD8+ T cells in alopecia areata. Sequencing relied on a cDNA template that was reverse transcribed from extracted RNA. TCRdb keeps only in-frame clones here, not all; method: immunoSEQ multiplex PCR. The table records 90,000 to 130,000 clones, around three fifths of them present only once. Germline V gene lookup returns CDR1 SGHVS and CDR2 FNYEAQ. Trimming removed 3 bases from V and 4 bases from J; junction bases left unmatched: 8. The CDR3 contains 16 residues. Treatment: oral pan-JAK inhibitor, 5-10 mg twice daily. The sequence derives from a human donor with alopecia areata. V and J are TRBV7-6 and TRBJ2-7, with 11 nucleotides matching TRBD1. The sample in question was CD8+ T cells sorted from blood, obtained at week 24, from a patient treated with tofacitinib. The CDR3 reads CASSFGTGGALYEQYF. In DNA form, the CDR3 reads TGTGCCAGCAGCTTCGGGACAGGGGGGGCCCTATACGAGCAGTACTTC.